The T cell receptor (beta chain) described here comes from a study of blood T cell repertoires in COVID-19. Study summary: Samples representing acute and convalescent COVID-19 were sourced from the United States, Italy and Spain.

The assay was immunoSEQ multiplex PCR, and TCRdb's table has in-frame clones only and misses some. Among 450,000 to 600,000 clones, 75% to 90% were seen once, and the ten largest hold about 0.65%. Germline CDR1 and CDR2: MGHRA and YSYEKL. This CDR3 spans 16 amino acids. Losses at the gene ends were 3 bases for V and 9 bases for J; bases not matched to a gene: 13. Participant ages covered about 18 to 89 years across 25 or so US areas. Sequencing was done on a sample of PBMCs or T cells enriched from blood (not recorded which). The rearrangement uses TRBV4-1 and TRBJ2-1; 8 bases line up with TRBD1. The clonotype originates from a woman younger than 30 who had recovered from COVID-19. CDR3 in DNA: TGCGCCAGCAGCCAGCGATCACAGGGGGGCAGGGTTGAGCAGTTCTTC. Translation: CASSQRSQGGRVEQFF.